Listed below are T cell receptor beta chains from one sample, sequenced in a study of T cells after yellow fever vaccination. TCRdb recomputed calls from the 5' RACE reads with MiXCR, one row per CDR3 protein. The data hold some 300,000 distinct CDR3 sequences, with approximately 12% observed a single time. The sample consisted of CD4+ T cells sorted from PBMCs, taken 45 days after the yellow fever booster vaccination. The receptors stem from a man between 18 and 29 years old who received the YFV17D yellow fever vaccine. Both conserved end residues are part of each CDR3. Fields, in order: J gene, D gene, clone size, V gene, CDR3 protein, CDR3 DNA. A D gene is named only where the DNA matches it firmly. For some rows the clone size is stated as once, few or many, or as a class when expanded; others skip it.

J: TRBJ2-1; D: TRBD1; size: -; V: TRBV6-6; CDR3: CASSRQGAFNEQFF; DNA: TGTGCCAGCAGCCGACAGGGGGCGTTCAATGAGCAGTTCTTC
J: TRBJ2-6; D: -; size: many; V: TRBV4-1; CDR3: CASSLDPRAGANVLTF; DNA: TGCGCCAGCAGCCTCGATCCTAGGGCTGGGGCCAACGTCCTGACTTTC
J: TRBJ2-1; D: TRBD2; size: few; V: TRBV7-9; CDR3: CASSDGTRDEQFF; DNA: TGTGCCAGCAGCGACGGGACTAGGGATGAGCAGTTCTTC
J: TRBJ1-5; D: -; size: few; V: TRBV5-6; CDR3: CASSEMASNQPQHF; DNA: TGTGCCAGCAGCGAGATGGCTAGCAATCAGCCCCAGCATTTT
J: TRBJ1-4; D: -; size: -; V: TRBV7-9; CDR3: CASSEQWANEKLFF; DNA: TGTGCCAGCAGCGAACAGTGGGCTAATGAAAAACTGTTTTTT
J: TRBJ1-3; D: -; size: few; V: TRBV25-1; CDR3: CASSESAGRREGNTIYF; DNA: TGTGCCAGCAGTGAGTCCGCCGGACGGCGCGAGGGAAACACCATATATTTT
J: TRBJ2-3; D: -; size: few; V: TRBV18; CDR3: CASSPTGAGPDTQYF; DNA: TGTGCCAGCTCACCAACCGGTGCGGGTCCAGATACGCAGTATTTT
J: TRBJ2-5; D: -; size: few; V: TRBV20-1; CDR3: CSATAGGIETQYF; DNA: TGCAGTGCTACGGCTGGGGGTATAGAGACCCAGTACTTC
J: TRBJ2-3; D: -; size: many; V: TRBV20-1; CDR3: CSASRPDGGDTQYF; DNA: TGCAGTGCTAGCCGTCCTGATGGTGGAGATACGCAGTATTTT
J: TRBJ2-3; D: -; size: few; V: TRBV7-2; CDR3: CASSLAVGAGGDTQYF; DNA: TGTGCCAGCAGCTTAGCCGTTGGGGCCGGGGGAGATACGCAGTATTTT
J: TRBJ2-3; D: TRBD2; size: -; V: TRBV28; CDR3: CASRLRGGSSTDTQYF; DNA: TGTGCCAGCAGGCTCCGGGGGGGCTCTAGCACAGATACGCAGTATTTT
J: TRBJ2-5; D: -; size: -; V: TRBV5-1; CDR3: CASKREQETQYF; DNA: TGCGCCAGCAAGAGGGAACAAGAGACCCAGTACTTC
J: TRBJ1-2; D: TRBD1; size: -; V: TRBV5-1; CDR3: CASSADPDRAVTF; DNA: TGCGCCAGCAGCGCGGACCCGGACAGGGCGGTCACCTTC
J: TRBJ2-7; D: TRBD1; size: few; V: TRBV18; CDR3: CASSPQGAPLYEQYF; DNA: TGTGCCAGCTCACCTCAGGGGGCGCCCCTCTACGAGCAGTACTTC
J: TRBJ1-3; D: -; size: many; V: TRBV10-3; CDR3: CAIMQGSGNTIYF; DNA: TGTGCCATCATGCAGGGTTCTGGAAACACCATATATTTT
J: TRBJ2-2; D: -; size: once; V: TRBV5-4; CDR3: CASSSPELATGELFF; DNA: TGTGCCAGCAGCTCGCCGGAGTTGGCGACCGGGGAGCTGTTTTTT
J: TRBJ1-2; D: TRBD1; size: -; V: TRBV5-6; CDR3: CASSWPDRGNGYTF; DNA: TGTGCCAGCAGCTGGCCGGACAGGGGGAATGGCTACACCTTC
J: TRBJ2-3; D: TRBD2; size: many; V: TRBV29-1; CDR3: CSVEMGLAGDTDTQYF; DNA: TGCAGCGTTGAAATGGGACTAGCGGGGGACACAGATACGCAGTATTTT
J: TRBJ1-2; D: -; size: -; V: TRBV19; CDR3: CASSTVGYTF; DNA: TGTGCCAGTAGTACAGTCGGCTACACCTTC
J: TRBJ2-3; D: -; size: few; V: TRBV2; CDR3: CASSGVSPGTQYF; DNA: TGTGCCAGCAGTGGAGTATCTCCGGGGACGCAGTATTTT
J: TRBJ2-3; D: -; size: few; V: TRBV7-9; CDR3: CASSLASQGPTDTQYF; DNA: TGTGCCAGCAGCTTAGCTTCGCAGGGCCCCACAGATACGCAGTATTTT
J: TRBJ1-2; D: TRBD1; size: few; V: TRBV29-1; CDR3: CSVAGQGFEYGYTF; DNA: TGCAGCGTCGCGGGACAGGGGTTTGAATATGGCTACACCTTC
J: TRBJ2-5; D: TRBD1; size: -; V: TRBV5-1; CDR3: CASSLGTGGEETQYF; DNA: TGCGCCAGCAGCTTGGGTACAGGGGGCGAAGAGACCCAGTACTTC
J: TRBJ1-2; D: -; size: -; V: TRBV6-5; CDR3: CASSSTGGYTF; DNA: TGTGCCAGCAGTTCTACGGGTGGCTACACCTTC
J: TRBJ2-7; D: TRBD2; size: many; V: TRBV5-1; CDR3: CASSYARTGTSGYEQYF; DNA: TGCGCCAGCAGCTATGCGCGGACCGGGACTAGCGGCTACGAGCAGTACTTC
J: TRBJ1-1; D: -; size: many; V: TRBV6-1; CDR3: CASSDQGIENTEAFF; DNA: TGTGCCAGCAGCGACCAGGGTATCGAGAACACTGAAGCTTTCTTT
J: TRBJ2-5; D: -; size: -; V: TRBV7-2; CDR3: CASSPMGAVETQYF; DNA: TGTGCCAGCAGCCCGATGGGGGCCGTAGAGACCCAGTACTTC